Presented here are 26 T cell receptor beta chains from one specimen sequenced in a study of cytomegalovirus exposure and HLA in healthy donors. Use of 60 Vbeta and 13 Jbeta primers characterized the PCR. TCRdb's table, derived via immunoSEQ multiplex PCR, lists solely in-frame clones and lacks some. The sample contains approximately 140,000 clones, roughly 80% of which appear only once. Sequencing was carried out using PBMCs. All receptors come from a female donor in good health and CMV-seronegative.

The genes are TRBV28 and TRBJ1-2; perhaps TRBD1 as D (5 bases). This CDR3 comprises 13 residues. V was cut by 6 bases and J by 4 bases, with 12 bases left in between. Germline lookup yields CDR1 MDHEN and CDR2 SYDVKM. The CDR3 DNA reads TGTGCCAGCAGCCGAAGACAGAGCTATGGCTACACCTTC. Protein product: CASSRRQSYGYTF.

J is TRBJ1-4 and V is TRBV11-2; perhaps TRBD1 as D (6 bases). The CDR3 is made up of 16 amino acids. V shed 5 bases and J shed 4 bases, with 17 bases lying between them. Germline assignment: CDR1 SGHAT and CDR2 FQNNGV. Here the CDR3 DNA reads TGTGCCAGCAGCCAAGGACGGGGGGCGAGTAATGAAAAACTGTTTTTT. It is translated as CASSQGRGASNEKLFF.

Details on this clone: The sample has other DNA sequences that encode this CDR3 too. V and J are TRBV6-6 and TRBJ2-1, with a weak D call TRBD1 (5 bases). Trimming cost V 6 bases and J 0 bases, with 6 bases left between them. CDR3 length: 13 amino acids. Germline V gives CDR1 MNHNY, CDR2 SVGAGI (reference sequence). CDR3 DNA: TGTGCCAGCAGCAGGGACTCCTACAATGAGCAGTTCTTC. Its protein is CASSRDSYNEQFF.

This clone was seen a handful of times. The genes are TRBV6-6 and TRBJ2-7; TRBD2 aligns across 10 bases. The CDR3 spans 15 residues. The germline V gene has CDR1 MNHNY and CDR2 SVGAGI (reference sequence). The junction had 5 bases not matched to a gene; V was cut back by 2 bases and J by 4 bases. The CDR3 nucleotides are TGTGCCAGCAGTTACGAGCCTAGCGGGGGTTACGAGCAGTACTTC. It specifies CASSYEPSGGYEQYF.

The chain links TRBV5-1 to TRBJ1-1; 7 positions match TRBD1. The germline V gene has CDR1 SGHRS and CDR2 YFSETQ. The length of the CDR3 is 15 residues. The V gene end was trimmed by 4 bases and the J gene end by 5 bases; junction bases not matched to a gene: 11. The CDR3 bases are TGCGCCAGCAGCGTCACACAGGGGCCCAGGACTGAAGCTTTCTTT. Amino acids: CASSVTQGPRTEAFF.

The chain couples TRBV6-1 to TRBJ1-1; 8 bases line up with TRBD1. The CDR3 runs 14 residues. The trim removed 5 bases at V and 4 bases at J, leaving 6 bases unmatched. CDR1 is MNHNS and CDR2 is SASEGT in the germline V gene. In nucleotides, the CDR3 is TGTGCCAGCAGTATGGGACAGGAGAGCACTGAAGCTTTCTTT. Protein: CASSMGQESTEAFF.

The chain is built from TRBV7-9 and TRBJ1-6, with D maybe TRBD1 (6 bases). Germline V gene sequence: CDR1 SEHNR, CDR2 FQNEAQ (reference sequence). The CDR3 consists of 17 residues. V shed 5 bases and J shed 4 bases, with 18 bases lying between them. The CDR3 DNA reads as TGTGCCAGCAGCGCCCAAGGACGGGACAAATATAATTCACCCCTCCACTTT. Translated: CASSAQGRDKYNSPLHF.

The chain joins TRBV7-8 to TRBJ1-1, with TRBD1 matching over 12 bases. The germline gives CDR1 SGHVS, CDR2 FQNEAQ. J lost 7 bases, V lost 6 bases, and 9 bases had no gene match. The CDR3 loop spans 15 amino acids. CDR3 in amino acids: CASRGTGGASIEAFF. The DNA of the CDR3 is TGTGCCAGCAGGGGGACAGGGGGCGCGTCTATTGAAGCTTTCTTT.

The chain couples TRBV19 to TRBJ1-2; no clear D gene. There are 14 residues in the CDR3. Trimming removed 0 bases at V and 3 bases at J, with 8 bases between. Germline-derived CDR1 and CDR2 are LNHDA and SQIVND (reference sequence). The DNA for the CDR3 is TGTGCCAGTAGTATAGATCTACAGTACTATGGCTACACCTTC. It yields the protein CASSIDLQYYGYTF.

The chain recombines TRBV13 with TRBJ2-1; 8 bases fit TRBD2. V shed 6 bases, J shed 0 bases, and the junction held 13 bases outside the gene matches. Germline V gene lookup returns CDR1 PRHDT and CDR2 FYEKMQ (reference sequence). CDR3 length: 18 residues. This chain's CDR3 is CASSWGRLSGSSYNEQFF. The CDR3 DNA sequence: TGTGCCAGCAGTTGGGGGCGACTCAGCGGGAGCTCCTACAATGAGCAGTTCTTC.

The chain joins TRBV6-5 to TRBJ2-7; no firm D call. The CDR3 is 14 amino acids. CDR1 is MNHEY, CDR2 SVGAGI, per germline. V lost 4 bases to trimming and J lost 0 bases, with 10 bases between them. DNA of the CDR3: TGTGCCAGCAGTTCACCCAAGAGCTCCTACGAGCAGTACTTC. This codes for CASSSPKSSYEQYF.

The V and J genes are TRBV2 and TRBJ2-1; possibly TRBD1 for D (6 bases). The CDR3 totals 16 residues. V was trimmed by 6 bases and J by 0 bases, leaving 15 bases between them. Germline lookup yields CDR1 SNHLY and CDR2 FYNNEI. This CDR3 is CASRPRTGSSYNEQFF. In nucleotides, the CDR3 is TGTGCCAGCAGACCTAGAACAGGGAGCTCCTACAATGAGCAGTTCTTC.

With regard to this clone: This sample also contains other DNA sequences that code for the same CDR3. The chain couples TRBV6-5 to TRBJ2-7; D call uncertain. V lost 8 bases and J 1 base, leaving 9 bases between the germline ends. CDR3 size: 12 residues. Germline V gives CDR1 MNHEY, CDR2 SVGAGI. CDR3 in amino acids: CASRRDSYEQYF. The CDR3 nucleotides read TGTGCCAGCCGGAGAGATTCCTACGAGCAGTACTTC.

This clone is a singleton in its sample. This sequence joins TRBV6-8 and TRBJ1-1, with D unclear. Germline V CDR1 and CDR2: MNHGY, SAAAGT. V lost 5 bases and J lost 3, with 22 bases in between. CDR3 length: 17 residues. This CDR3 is CASSEVPIHSVDTEAFF. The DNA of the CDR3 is TGTGCCAGCAGTGAGGTACCGATACACTCTGTCGACACTGAAGCTTTCTTT.

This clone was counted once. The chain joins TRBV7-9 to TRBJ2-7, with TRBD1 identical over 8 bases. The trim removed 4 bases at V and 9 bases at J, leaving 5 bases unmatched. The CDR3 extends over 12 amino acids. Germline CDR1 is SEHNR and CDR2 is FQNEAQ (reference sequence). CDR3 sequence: CASSSTGTGQYF. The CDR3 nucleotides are TGTGCCAGCAGCTCGACGGGGACAGGGCAGTACTTC.

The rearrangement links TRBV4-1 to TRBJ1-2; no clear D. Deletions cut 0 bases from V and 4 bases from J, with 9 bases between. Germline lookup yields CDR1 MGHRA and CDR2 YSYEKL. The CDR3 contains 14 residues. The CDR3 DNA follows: TGCGCCAGCAGCCAAGAGAAGCCGAGCTATGGCTACACCTTC. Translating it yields CASSQEKPSYGYTF.

CDR3 sequence reads: CASSLRGPGGYTF. In nucleotides, the CDR3 is TGTGCCAGCAGTTTAAGGGGGCCAGGCGGCTACACCTTC. V and J are TRBV27 and TRBJ1-2; 7 nucleotides match TRBD1. V gave up 2 bases and J gave up 8 bases; unmatched junction bases: 5. This CDR3 is built from 13 residues. Per the germline V gene, CDR1 is MNHEY and CDR2 is SMNVEV (reference sequence).

The CDR3 region has the DNA TGCGCCAGCAGCTTCGGAGGGGCTGTGAACACTGAAGCTTTCTTT. Translation: CASSFGGAVNTEAFF. The chain combines TRBV5-1 with TRBJ1-1; maybe TRBD1 (5 bases). CDR3 length: 15 amino acids. The germline gives CDR1 SGHRS, CDR2 YFSETQ. V shed 2 bases and J shed 0 bases, with 11 bases lying between them. The complete variable domain, with remaining parts taken from reference TRBV5-1 and TRBJ1-1, reads KAGVTQTPRYLIKTRGQQVTLSCSPISGHRSVSWYQQTPGQGLQFLFEYFSETQRNKGNFPGRFSGRQFSNSRSEMNVSTLELGDSALYLCASSFGGAVNTEAFFGQGTRLTVV.

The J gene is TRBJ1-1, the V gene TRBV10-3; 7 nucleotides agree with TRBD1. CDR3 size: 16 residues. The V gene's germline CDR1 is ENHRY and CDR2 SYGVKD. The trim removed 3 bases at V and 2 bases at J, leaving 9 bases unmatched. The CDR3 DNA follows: TGTGCCATCAGTGATTCGGGACAGAGAATCAACACTGAAGCTTTCTTT. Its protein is CAISDSGQRINTEAFF.

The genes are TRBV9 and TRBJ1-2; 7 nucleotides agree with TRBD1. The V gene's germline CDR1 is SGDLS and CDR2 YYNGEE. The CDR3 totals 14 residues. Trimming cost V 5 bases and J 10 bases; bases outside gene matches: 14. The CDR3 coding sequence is TGTGCCAGCAGGTCACCAACAGGGGAAAGCGACTACACCTTC. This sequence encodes CASRSPTGESDYTF. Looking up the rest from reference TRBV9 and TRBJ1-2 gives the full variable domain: DSGVTQTPKHLITATGQRVTLRCSPRSGDLSVYWYQQSLDQGLQFLIQYYNGEERAKGNILERFSAQQFPDLHSELNLSSLELGDSALYFCASRSPTGESDYTFGSGTRLTVV.

CDR3 in DNA: TGTGCCAGCAGCCCTCGGTGGAGGGCGGACACTGAAGCTTTCTTT. Amino acid sequence: CASSPRWRADTEAFF. V and J are TRBV9 and TRBJ1-1, with unresolved D. The CDR3 runs to 15 residues. Per the germline V gene, CDR1 is SGDLS and CDR2 is YYNGEE. Trimming took off 4 bases at V and 3 bases at J, with 16 bases between the two ends.

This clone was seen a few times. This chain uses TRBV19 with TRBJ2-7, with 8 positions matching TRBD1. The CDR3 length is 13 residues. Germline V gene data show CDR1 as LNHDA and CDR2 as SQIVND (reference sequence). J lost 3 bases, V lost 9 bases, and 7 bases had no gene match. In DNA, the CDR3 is TGTGCCAGCGCCGGGACAGGCCTCTACGAGCAGTACTTC. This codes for CASAGTGLYEQYF.

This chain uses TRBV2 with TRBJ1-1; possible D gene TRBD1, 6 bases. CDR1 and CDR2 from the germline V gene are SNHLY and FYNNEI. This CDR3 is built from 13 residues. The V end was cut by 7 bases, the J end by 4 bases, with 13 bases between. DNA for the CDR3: TGTGCCAGCACCACCACAGGGTCCACTGAAGCTTTCTTT. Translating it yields CASTTTGSTEAFF.

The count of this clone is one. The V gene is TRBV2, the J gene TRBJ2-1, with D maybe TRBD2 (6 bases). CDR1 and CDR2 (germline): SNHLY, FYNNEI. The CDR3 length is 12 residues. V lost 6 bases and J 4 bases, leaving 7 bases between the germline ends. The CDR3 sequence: CASRGTYNEQFF. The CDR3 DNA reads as TGTGCCAGCAGAGGGACTTACAATGAGCAGTTCTTC.

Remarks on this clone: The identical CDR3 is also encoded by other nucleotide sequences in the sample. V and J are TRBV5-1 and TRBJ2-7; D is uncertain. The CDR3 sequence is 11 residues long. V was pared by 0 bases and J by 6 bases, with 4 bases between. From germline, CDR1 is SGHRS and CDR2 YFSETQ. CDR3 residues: CASSLGPEQYF. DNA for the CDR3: TGCGCCAGCAGCTTGGGGCCCGAGCAGTACTTC.

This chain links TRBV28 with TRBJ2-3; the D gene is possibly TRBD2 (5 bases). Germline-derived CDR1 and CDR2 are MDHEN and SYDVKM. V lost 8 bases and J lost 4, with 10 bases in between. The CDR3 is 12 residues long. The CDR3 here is CASQLRADTQYF. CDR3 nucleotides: TGTGCCAGCCAGCTGAGGGCAGATACGCAGTATTTT.